A single sample is the source of the 28 T cell receptor beta chains below, sequenced in a study of CD8+ T cells in alopecia areata. Extracted RNA was reverse transcribed into cDNA, the sequencing template. Sequencing was performed with immunoSEQ multiplex PCR; in TCRdb, only in-frame clones are kept and a portion is missing. This repertoire shows more than 200,000 clones, 67% found once; its top ten account for 1% to 1.5%. The sample consisted of CD4+ T cells sorted from blood, taken at week 0. These receptors all come from a human donor with alopecia areata.

The chain is built from TRBV30 and TRBJ2-1; perhaps TRBD1 as D (5 bases). The CDR3 loop spans 11 amino acids. V shed 2 bases and J shed 10 bases, with 9 bases lying between them. The germline gives CDR1 GTSNPN, CDR2 SVGIG (reference sequence). The CDR3 loop is CAWSPRQEQFF. The CDR3 DNA follows: TGTGCCTGGAGTCCCCGACAGGAGCAGTTCTTC.

This clone has just a few counts. V gene TRBV7-2 combines with J gene TRBJ1-5; weak D call: TRBD1 (5 bases). CDR3 length equals 15 residues. Trimming left V 1 base short and J 5 bases short, with 12 bases between. CDR1 and CDR2 (germline): SGHTA, FQGNSA. CDR3 in amino acids: CASSLGVTGDQPQHF. In DNA form, the CDR3 reads TGTGCCAGCAGCTTAGGGGTCACGGGGGATCAGCCCCAGCATTTT.

The V call is TRBV5-1, the J call TRBJ2-3, with D unresolved. V was pared by 4 bases and J by 5 bases, with 11 bases between. The length of the CDR3 is 13 residues. The germline CDR1 and CDR2 sequences are SGHRS and YFSETQ. The CDR3 protein is CASSDLYGDTQYF. The CDR3 coding sequence is TGCGCCAGCAGCGATCTATATGGAGATACGCAGTATTTT.

This clone was seen only a few times. The rearrangement links TRBV19 to TRBJ2-7; 11 bases align to TRBD1. This CDR3 comprises 13 residues. Germline lookup yields CDR1 LNHDA and CDR2 SQIVND (reference sequence). Trimming at V came to 6 bases and at J to 4 bases, leaving 2 bases not matched to a gene. CDR3 protein: CASRGTGGYEQYF. The CDR3 nucleotides read TGTGCCAGTAGAGGGACAGGGGGTTACGAGCAGTACTTC.

The CDR3 reads CASSFYNEQFF. CDR3 nucleotides: TGTGCCAGCAGCTTTTACAATGAGCAGTTCTTC. The chain links TRBV7-2 to TRBJ2-1; no firm D call. V was clipped by 3 bases and J by 4 bases, with 1 base between them. CDR1 and CDR2 from the germline V gene are SGHTA and FQGNSA. The CDR3 contains 11 residues.

V usage is TRBV4-3 and J usage is TRBJ2-5, with D uncertain. Per germline, CDR1 LGHNA and CDR2 YSLEER. Trimming removed 0 bases from V and 7 bases from J, with 9 bases in between. The CDR3 totals 13 residues. CDR3 loop: CASSQDPAVTQYF. Here the CDR3 DNA reads TGCGCCAGCAGCCAAGACCCGGCTGTGACCCAGTACTTC.

This chain links TRBV29-1 with TRBJ2-1, with 8 bases fitting TRBD1. There are 12 residues in the CDR3. CDR1 is SQVTM, CDR2 ANQGSEA, per germline. The junction had 6 bases not matched to a gene; V was cut back by 7 bases and J by 7 bases. In DNA form, the CDR3 reads TGCAGCGCCTGGGACAGGAGGAATGAGCAGTTCTTC. Protein sequence: CSAWDRRNEQFF.

The rearrangement uses TRBV27 and TRBJ2-7; D not certain. Trimming shortened V by 5 bases and J by 3 bases, and 14 bases separated the two germline ends. Germline V lookup: CDR1 MNHEY, CDR2 SMNVEV (reference sequence). This CDR3 contains 14 residues. CDR3 sequence: CASSKLGKDYEQYF. The CDR3 coding sequence is TGTGCCAGCAGTAAGCTTGGAAAGGACTACGAGCAGTACTTC.

A few counts support this clone. This rearrangement joins TRBV20-1 to TRBJ2-7; D not certain. The CDR3 spans 11 residues. CDR1 is DFQATT, CDR2 SNEGSKA, per germline (reference sequence). The V and J ends lost 5 bases and 2 bases respectively, with 7 bases between them. The CDR3 coding sequence is TGCAGTGCTGGGCTGCCCTACGAGCAGTACTTC. It encodes CSAGLPYEQYF.

The rearrangement joins TRBV7-8 to TRBJ2-1; 10 positions match TRBD2. The CDR3 has 15 amino acids. Losses at the gene ends were 4 bases for V and 7 bases for J; bases not matched to a gene: 7. Germline values: CDR1 SGHVS, CDR2 FQNEAQ. The CDR3 reads CASSSSGGARNEQFF. The CDR3 DNA sequence: TGTGCCAGCAGCTCGAGCGGGGGGGCCAGAAATGAGCAGTTCTTC.

The chain's CDR3 is CASSVLDRAWETQYF. The DNA for the CDR3 is TGCGCCAGCAGCGTCCTCGACAGGGCTTGGGAGACCCAGTACTTC. The chain combines TRBV5-1 with TRBJ2-5; 7 bases map to TRBD1. The CDR3 has 15 residues. The V gene end was trimmed by 4 bases and the J gene end by 5 bases; junction bases not matched to a gene: 11. Germline loops: CDR1 SGHRS, CDR2 YFSETQ.

This clone appeared a few times. The chain uses TRBV30 and TRBJ1-4; 7 nucleotides align to TRBD1. The V and J ends lost 2 bases and 8 bases, in that order; junction bases with no gene match: 11. Germline V lookup: CDR1 GTSNPN, CDR2 SVGIG (reference sequence). This CDR3 region has 15 residues. The DNA for the CDR3 is TGTGCCTGGAGTCAACGACAGGGCCGTGGGGAAAAACTGTTTTTT. Translation: CAWSQRQGRGEKLFF.

V and J are TRBV29-1 and TRBJ1-1, with 7 bases matching TRBD1. The trim removed 6 bases at V and 4 bases at J, leaving 8 bases unmatched. CDR3 length: 13 residues. CDR1 and CDR2 (germline): SQVTM, ANQGSEA. Written as DNA, the CDR3 is TGCAGCGTCGAGACAGGGTCTGGCACTGAAGCTTTCTTT. Amino acids: CSVETGSGTEAFF.

This clone was picked up a small number of times. The DNA for the CDR3 is TGCGCCAGCAGCCACGACACCTTGGGCGAGCAGTACTTC. It encodes CASSHDTLGEQYF. The chain carries TRBV4-1 and TRBJ2-7; D gene unclear. The CDR3 totals 13 residues. V was clipped by 3 bases and J by 6 bases, with 12 bases between them. Germline CDR1 MGHRA, CDR2 YSYEKL.

This clone turned up a few times. The V call is TRBV29-1, the J call TRBJ1-2; 7 positions match TRBD1. Trimming at V came to 0 bases and at J to 6 bases, leaving 4 bases not matched to a gene. Germline V CDR1 and CDR2: SQVTM, ANQGSEA. There are 13 residues in the CDR3. CDR3 sequence: CSVEEQQGNGYTF. CDR3 bases: TGCAGCGTTGAAGAACAACAGGGGAATGGCTACACCTTC.

The chain recombines TRBV29-1 with TRBJ1-3; possible D gene TRBD1, 5 bases. Trimming pared 6 bases from V and 1 base from J, leaving 7 bases between. The CDR3 totals 12 residues. Germline V CDR1 and CDR2: SQVTM, ANQGSEA. CDR3 in amino acids: CSVTESGNTIYF. CDR3 nucleotide sequence: TGCAGCGTGACAGAATCTGGAAACACCATATATTTT.

The V gene is TRBV7-6, the J gene TRBJ1-5; no firm D call. From germline, CDR1 is SGHVS and CDR2 FNYEAQ. Trimming cost V 4 bases and J 5 bases, with 9 bases left between them. The CDR3 has 13 residues. DNA for the CDR3: TGTGCCAGCAGCTATCAGGTCGATCAGCCCCAGCATTTT. It is translated as CASSYQVDQPQHF.

This rearrangement joins TRBV2 to TRBJ2-5, with TRBD1 as a possible D gene (7 bases). The ends were cut back, 4 bases at V and 5 bases at J, with 14 bases in the middle. The CDR3 runs to 14 residues. The V gene's germline CDR1 is SNHLY and CDR2 FYNNEI. Written as DNA, the CDR3 is TGTGCCAGCAGTGGACTCCAGGGGGGCGAGACCCAGTACTTC. Residues: CASSGLQGGETQYF.

The V call is TRBV30, the J call TRBJ2-7, with 12 nucleotides matching TRBD1. CDR1 and CDR2 from the germline V gene are GTSNPN and SVGIG (reference sequence). J was trimmed by 9 bases and V by 7 bases; bases with no gene match: 10. The CDR3 has 13 amino acids. CDR3: CAYSGTGGAGQYF. In DNA form, the CDR3 reads TGTGCCTACTCCGGGACAGGGGGCGCCGGGCAGTACTTC.

V is TRBV5-6 and J is TRBJ2-1, with 7 bases fitting TRBD1. The CDR3 extends over 13 amino acids. Germline V CDR1 and CDR2: SGHDT, YYEEEE. V dropped 1 base and J dropped 8; count of bases not matched to a gene: 3. The CDR3, as DNA: TGTGCCAGCAGCTTGAAAGGGGGCTATGAGCAGTTCTTC. Its translation is CASSLKGGYEQFF. The full variable domain, rest sourced from reference TRBV5-6 and TRBJ2-1, is DAGVTQSPTHLIKTRGQQVTLRCSPKSGHDTVSWYQQALGQGPQFIFQYYEEEERQRGNFPDRFSGHQFPNYSSELNVNALLLGDSALYLCASSLKGGYEQFFGPGTRLTVL.

The chain carries TRBV4-3 and TRBJ2-1; D may be TRBD1 or TRBD2 (5 bases each). The CDR3 is made up of 16 amino acids. Germline values: CDR1 LGHNA, CDR2 YSLEER. The ends were cut back, 0 bases at V and 6 bases at J, with 15 bases in the middle. This CDR3 is CASSQDQRGGLNEQFF. In DNA, the CDR3 is TGCGCCAGCAGCCAAGATCAGAGGGGTGGTCTCAATGAGCAGTTCTTC.

This clone showed up just a few times. This chain joins TRBV23-1 and TRBJ2-5; the D call may be TRBD1 or TRBD2 (6 bases each). TRBV23-1 is marked as an open reading frame, function uncertain. The CDR3 spans 18 residues. V was cut by 3 bases and J by 5 bases, with 25 bases left in between. CDR3 residues: CASSQPPPRGGCSETQYF. The CDR3 coding sequence is TGCGCCAGCAGTCAGCCCCCCCCGCGAGGGGGGTGCTCTGAGACCCAGTACTTC.

This clone was seen once. V is TRBV30 and J is TRBJ2-3, with a weak D call TRBD2 (5 bases). CDR3 length equals 13 residues. CDR1 is GTSNPN, CDR2 SVGIG, per germline (reference sequence). Trimming removed 4 bases at V and 6 bases at J, with 14 bases between. The CDR3 sequence: CAWNLRGADTQYF. In DNA form, the CDR3 reads TGTGCCTGGAACCTTCGGGGAGCCGATACGCAGTATTTT.

This clone was counted only a few times. This chain connects TRBV30 to TRBJ2-2; tentative D call: TRBD1 (6 bases). CDR3 size: 14 residues. V lost 3 bases, J lost 0 bases, and 8 bases lay in between. From germline, CDR1 is GTSNPN and CDR2 SVGIG (reference sequence). CDR3 DNA sequence: TGTGCCTGGAGAACAGGGACGAACACCGGGGAGCTGTTTTTT. This gives the protein CAWRTGTNTGELFF.

V gene TRBV5-1 combines with J gene TRBJ2-7, with 7 nucleotides matching TRBD1. CDR1 and CDR2 (germline): SGHRS, YFSETQ. This CDR3 has 14 amino acids. Germline trimming cut 4 bases from V and 6 bases from J; bases unmatched to any gene: 10. The CDR3 DNA is TGCGCCAGCAGCCCCCAGACAGGGCTGAGCGAGCAGTACTTC. It yields the protein CASSPQTGLSEQYF.

In regard to this clone: The junction does not match germline at one end; this may be a read error. The chain uses TRBV7-6 and TRBJ2-3; 10 bases are a match to TRBD2. This CDR3 contains 18 residues. CDR1 and CDR2 (germline): SGHVS, FNYEAQ. This CDR3 reads CASSLSTSAGGPADTQYF. For the CDR3, the DNA is TGTGCCAGCAGCTTATCTACTTCAGCGGGGGGGCCGGCAGACACGCAGTATTTT.

The V gene is TRBV30, the J gene TRBJ2-3; 11 bases line up with TRBD1. The CDR3 consists of 15 residues. Germline CDR1 and CDR2: GTSNPN and SVGIG (reference sequence). V was clipped by 1 base and J by 6 bases; unmatched bases: 6. The DNA of the CDR3 is TGTGCCTGGAGTGCGGGACAGGGGGGGGCCGATACGCAGTATTTT. Translating gives CAWSAGQGGADTQYF.

Only a few counts were recorded for this clone. The chain joins TRBV5-6 to TRBJ1-2; D might be TRBD1 (5 bases). Trimming took off 1 base at V and 1 base at J, with 20 bases between the two ends. CDR1 is SGHDT, CDR2 YYEEEE, per germline. The CDR3 loop spans 18 amino acids. CDR3 coding DNA: TGTGCCAGCAGCTTGCGAGTAAGGGACGGATCCTTTAACTATGGCTACACCTTC. This translates into CASSLRVRDGSFNYGYTF. Combining the CDR3 with reference TRBV5-6 and TRBJ1-2 gives the whole variable domain DAGVTQSPTHLIKTRGQQVTLRCSPKSGHDTVSWYQQALGQGPQFIFQYYEEEERQRGNFPDRFSGHQFPNYSSELNVNALLLGDSALYLCASSLRVRDGSFNYGYTFGSGTRLTVV.